The clone carrying this T cell receptor beta chain was detected once. The data stem from a study of blood T cell repertoires in COVID-19. Germline lookup yields CDR1 SGHRS and CDR2 YFSETQ. V shed 3 bases and J 6 bases; nucleotides not matched to a gene: 8. The CDR3 covers 15 residues. Method: immunoSEQ multiplex PCR; TCRdb's copy keeps in-frame clones and lacks some. The repertoire has roughly 53,000 clones, 60% to 85% of them found once; the top ten carry approximately 20%. The clonotype originates from a man between 45 and 60 years old with active or convalescent COVID-19. The chain uses TRBV5-1 and TRBJ1-4; 7 bases agree with TRBD1. Sequencing input: peripheral blood. CDR3 loop: CASSSTGDAYEKLFF. As DNA, the CDR3 is TGCGCCAGCAGCTCCACAGGGGATGCCTATGAAAAACTGTTTTTT.